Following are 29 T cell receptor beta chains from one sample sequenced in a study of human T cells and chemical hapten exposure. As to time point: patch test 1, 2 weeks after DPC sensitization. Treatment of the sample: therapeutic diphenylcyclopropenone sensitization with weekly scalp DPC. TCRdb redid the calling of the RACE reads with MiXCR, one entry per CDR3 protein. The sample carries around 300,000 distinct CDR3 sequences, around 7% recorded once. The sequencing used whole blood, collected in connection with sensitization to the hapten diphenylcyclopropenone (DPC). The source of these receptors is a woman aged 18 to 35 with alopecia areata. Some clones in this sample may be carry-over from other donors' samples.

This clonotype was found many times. CDR3 sequence: CSARVSGQGLSGANVLTF. The CDR3 nucleotides are TGCAGTGCTAGAGTGTCTGGACAGGGTCTCTCTGGGGCCAACGTCCTGACTTTC. The genes are TRBV20-1 and TRBJ2-6, with 8 nucleotides matching TRBD1. Unmatched junction bases numbered 8, after V lost 1 base and J lost 0 bases. The germline V gene has CDR1 DFQATT and CDR2 SNEGSKA (reference sequence). There are 18 residues in the CDR3.

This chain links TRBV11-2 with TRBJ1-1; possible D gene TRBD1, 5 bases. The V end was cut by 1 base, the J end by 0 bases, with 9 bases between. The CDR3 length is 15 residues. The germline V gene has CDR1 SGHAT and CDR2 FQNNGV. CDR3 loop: CASSLAAQVNTEAFF. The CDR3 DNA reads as TGTGCCAGCAGCTTAGCGGCACAGGTGAACACTGAAGCTTTCTTT.

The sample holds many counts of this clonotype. The CDR3 DNA is TGTGCCAGCAGTCCCCCCCCCGCCAACAGCTACGAGCAGTACTTC. Translation: CASSPPPANSYEQYF. The chain joins TRBV28 to TRBJ2-7; D not certain. The germline V gene has CDR1 MDHEN and CDR2 SYDVKM. CDR3 length: 15 amino acids. Trimming took off 5 bases at V and 3 bases at J, with 17 bases between the two ends. Full variable domain (rest looked up from reference TRBV28 and TRBJ2-7): DVKVTQSSRYLVKRTGEKVFLECVQDMDHENMFWYRQDPGLGLRLIYFSYDVKMKEKGDIPEGYSVSREKKERFSLILESASTNQTSMYLCASSPPPANSYEQYFGPGTRLTVT.

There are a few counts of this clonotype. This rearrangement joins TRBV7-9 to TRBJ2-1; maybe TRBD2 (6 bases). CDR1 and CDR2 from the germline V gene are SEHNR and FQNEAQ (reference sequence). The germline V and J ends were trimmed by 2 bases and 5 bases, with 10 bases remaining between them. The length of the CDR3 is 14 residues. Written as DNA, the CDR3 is TGTGCCAGCAGCTTAACCACGGGGGACAATGAGCAGTTCTTC. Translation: CASSLTTGDNEQFF.

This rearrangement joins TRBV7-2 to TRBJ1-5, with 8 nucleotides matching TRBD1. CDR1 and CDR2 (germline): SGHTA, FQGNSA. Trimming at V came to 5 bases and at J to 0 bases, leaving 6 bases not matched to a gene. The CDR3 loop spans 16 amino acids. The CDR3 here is CASSILQGGSNQPQHF. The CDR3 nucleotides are TGTGCCAGCAGCATACTACAGGGGGGTAGCAATCAGCCCCAGCATTTT.

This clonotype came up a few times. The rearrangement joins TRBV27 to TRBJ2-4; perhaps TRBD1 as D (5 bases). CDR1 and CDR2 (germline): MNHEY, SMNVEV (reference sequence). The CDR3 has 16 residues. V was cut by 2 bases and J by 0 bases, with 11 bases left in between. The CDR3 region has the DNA TGTGCCAGCAGTTTACAGGGTGGTACAGCCAAAAACATTCAGTACTTC. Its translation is CASSLQGGTAKNIQYF.

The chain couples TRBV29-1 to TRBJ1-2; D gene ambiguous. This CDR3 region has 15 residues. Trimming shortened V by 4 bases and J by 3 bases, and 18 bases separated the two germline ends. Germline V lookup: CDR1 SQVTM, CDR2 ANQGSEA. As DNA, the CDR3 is TGCAGCGTTGGAGCCCCGGCCCAAGCGGACTATGGCTACACCTTC. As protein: CSVGAPAQADYGYTF.

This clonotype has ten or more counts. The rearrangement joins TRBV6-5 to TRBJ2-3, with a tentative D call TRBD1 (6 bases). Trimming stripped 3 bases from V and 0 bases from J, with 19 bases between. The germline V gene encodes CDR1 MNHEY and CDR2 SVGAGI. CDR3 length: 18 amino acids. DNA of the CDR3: TGTGCCAGCAGTTATAACAGGGCCCTCGTTGCTAGCACAGATACGCAGTATTTT. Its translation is CASSYNRALVASTDTQYF.

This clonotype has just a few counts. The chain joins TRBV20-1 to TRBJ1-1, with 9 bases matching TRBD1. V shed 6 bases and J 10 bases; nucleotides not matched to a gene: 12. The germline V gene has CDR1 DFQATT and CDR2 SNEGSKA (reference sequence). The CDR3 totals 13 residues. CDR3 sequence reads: CSAGLSGQGRAFF. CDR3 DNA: TGCAGTGCCGGACTTTCGGGACAGGGAAGAGCTTTCTTT.

The CDR3 reads CASSSTQGGNEQYF. The DNA for the CDR3 is TGTGCCAGCAGCTCGACACAGGGGGGCAACGAGCAGTACTTC. The gene calls are TRBV4-2 and TRBJ2-7; 8 positions match TRBD1. V shed 5 bases, J shed 5 bases, and the junction held 8 bases outside the gene matches. The germline gives CDR1 LGHNA, CDR2 YNFKEQ. This CDR3 comprises 14 residues.

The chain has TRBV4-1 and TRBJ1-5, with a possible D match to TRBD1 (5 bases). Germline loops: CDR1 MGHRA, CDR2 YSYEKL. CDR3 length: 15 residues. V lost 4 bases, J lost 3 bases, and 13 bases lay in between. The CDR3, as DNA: TGCGCCAGCAGCCCAACGGACAATCCCAATCAGCCCCAGCATTTT. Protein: CASSPTDNPNQPQHF.

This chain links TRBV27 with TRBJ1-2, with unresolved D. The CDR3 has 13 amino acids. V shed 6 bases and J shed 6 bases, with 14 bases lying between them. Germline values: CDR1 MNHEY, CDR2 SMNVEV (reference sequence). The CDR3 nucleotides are TGTGCCAGCAGCCCTTTATTTTCGGATGGCTACACCTTC. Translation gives CASSPLFSDGYTF.

The CDR3 DNA follows: TGTGCCAGCAGTTTGGAATTGGGCGCTTTCTTT. Protein product: CASSLELGAFF. The chain joins TRBV12-3 or TRBV12-4 to TRBJ1-1, with D hard to call. There are 11 residues in the CDR3. The V end was cut by 3 bases, the J end by 11 bases, with 10 bases between.

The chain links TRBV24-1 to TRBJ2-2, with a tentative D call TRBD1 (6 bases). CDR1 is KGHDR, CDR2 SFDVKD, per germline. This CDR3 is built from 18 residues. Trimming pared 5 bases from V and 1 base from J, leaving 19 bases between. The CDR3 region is CATSVEDRYSMNTGELFF. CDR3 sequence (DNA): TGTGCCACCAGTGTCGAAGACAGGTACAGCATGAACACCGGGGAGCTGTTTTTT.

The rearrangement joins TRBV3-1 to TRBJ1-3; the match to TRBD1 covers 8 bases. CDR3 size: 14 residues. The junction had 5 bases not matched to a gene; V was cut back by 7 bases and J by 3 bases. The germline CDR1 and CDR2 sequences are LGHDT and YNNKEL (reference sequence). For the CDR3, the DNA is TGTGCCAGCACCCCGACAGGGGTTGGAAACACCATATATTTT. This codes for CASTPTGVGNTIYF.

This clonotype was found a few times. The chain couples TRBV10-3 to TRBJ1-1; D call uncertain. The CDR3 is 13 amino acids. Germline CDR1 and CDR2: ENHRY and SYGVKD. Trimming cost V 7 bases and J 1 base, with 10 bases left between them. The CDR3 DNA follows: TGTGCCATCAAGGCCGGGGAGAACACTGAAGCTTTCTTT. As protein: CAIKAGENTEAFF.

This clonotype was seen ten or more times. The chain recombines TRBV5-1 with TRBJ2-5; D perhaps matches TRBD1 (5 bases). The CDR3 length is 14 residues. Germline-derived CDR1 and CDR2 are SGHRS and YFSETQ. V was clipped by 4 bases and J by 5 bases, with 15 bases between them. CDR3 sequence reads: CASSPTGRQETQYF. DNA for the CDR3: TGCGCCAGCAGCCCGACCGGACGACAGGAGACCCAGTACTTC.

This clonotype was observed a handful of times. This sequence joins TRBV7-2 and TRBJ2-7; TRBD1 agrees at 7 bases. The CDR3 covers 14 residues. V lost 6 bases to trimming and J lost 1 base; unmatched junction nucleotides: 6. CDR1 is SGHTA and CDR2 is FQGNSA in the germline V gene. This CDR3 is CASSTWDRSYEQYF. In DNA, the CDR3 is TGTGCCAGCAGTACGTGGGACAGATCCTACGAGCAGTACTTC.

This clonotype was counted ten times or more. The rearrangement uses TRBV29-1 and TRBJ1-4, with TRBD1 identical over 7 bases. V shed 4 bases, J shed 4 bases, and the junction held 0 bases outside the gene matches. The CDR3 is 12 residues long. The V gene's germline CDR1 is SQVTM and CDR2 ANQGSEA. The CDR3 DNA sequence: TGCAGCGTTGGGGACAGTAATGAAAAACTGTTTTTT. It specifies CSVGDSNEKLFF.

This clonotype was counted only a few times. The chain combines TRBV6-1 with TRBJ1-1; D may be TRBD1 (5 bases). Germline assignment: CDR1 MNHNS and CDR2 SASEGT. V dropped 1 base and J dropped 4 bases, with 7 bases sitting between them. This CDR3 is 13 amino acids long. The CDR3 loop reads CASSEVGGTEAFF. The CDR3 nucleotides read TGTGCCAGCAGTGAAGTGGGGGGCACTGAAGCTTTCTTT.

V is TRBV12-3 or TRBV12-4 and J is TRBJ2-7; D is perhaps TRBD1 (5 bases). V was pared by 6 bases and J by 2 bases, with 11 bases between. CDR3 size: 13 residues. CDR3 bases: TGTGCCAGCAGGGACAATCCCACCTACGAGCAGTACTTC. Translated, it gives CASRDNPTYEQYF.

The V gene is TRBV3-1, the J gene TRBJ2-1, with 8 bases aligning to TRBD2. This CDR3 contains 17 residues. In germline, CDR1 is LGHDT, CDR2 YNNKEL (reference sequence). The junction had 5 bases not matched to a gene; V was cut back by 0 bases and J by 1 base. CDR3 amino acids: CASSQDITGGSYNEQFF. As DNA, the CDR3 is TGTGCCAGCAGCCAAGATATAACGGGGGGGTCCTACAATGAGCAGTTCTTC.

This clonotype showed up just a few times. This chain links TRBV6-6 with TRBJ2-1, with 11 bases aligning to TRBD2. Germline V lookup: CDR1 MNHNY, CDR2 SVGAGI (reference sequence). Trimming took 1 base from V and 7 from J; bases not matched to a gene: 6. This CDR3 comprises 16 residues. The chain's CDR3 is CASSYWGTSGKNEQFF. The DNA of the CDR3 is TGTGCCAGCAGTTACTGGGGGACTAGCGGAAAAAATGAGCAGTTCTTC.

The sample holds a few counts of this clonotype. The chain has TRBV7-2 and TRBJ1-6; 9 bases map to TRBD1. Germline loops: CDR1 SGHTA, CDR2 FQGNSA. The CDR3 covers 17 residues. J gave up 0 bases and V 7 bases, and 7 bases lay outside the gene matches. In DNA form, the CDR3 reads TGTGCCAGCACCCGGGACAGGGTGAGCTCCTATAATTCACCCCTCCACTTT. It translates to CASTRDRVSSYNSPLHF.

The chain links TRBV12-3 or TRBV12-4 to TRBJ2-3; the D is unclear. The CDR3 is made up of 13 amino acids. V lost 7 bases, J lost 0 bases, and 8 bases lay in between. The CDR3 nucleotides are TGTGCCAGCAAGACCGCTAGCACAGATACGCAGTATTTT. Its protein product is CASKTASTDTQYF.

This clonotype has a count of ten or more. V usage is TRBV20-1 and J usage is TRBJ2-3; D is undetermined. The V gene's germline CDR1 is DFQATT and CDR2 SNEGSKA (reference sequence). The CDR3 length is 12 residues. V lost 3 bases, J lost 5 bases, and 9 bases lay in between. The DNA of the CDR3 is TGCAGTGCTAGGCCATCAGAAGATACGCAGTATTTT. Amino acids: CSARPSEDTQYF.

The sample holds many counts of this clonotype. Written as DNA, the CDR3 is TGTGCCAGCAGCCCGGTAGGGGGCACAGATACGCAGTATTTT. It translates to CASSPVGGTDTQYF. This chain joins TRBV28 and TRBJ2-3; TRBD1 is a possible D gene (5 bases). The CDR3 has 14 residues. Germline V gene data show CDR1 as MDHEN and CDR2 as SYDVKM. Trimming took 6 bases from V and 1 from J, leaving 11 bases between them.

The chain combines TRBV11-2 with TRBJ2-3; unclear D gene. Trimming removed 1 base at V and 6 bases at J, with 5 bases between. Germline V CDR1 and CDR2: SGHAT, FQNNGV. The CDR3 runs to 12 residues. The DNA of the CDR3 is TGTGCCAGCAGCTTAGGGTACGATACGCAGTATTTT. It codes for CASSLGYDTQYF.

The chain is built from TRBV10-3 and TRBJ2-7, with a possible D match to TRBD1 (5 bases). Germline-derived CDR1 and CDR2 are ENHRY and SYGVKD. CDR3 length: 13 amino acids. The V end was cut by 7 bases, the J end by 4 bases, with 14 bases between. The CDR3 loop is CAITQAESYEQYF. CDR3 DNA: TGTGCCATCACACAGGCAGAGTCTTACGAGCAGTACTTC.